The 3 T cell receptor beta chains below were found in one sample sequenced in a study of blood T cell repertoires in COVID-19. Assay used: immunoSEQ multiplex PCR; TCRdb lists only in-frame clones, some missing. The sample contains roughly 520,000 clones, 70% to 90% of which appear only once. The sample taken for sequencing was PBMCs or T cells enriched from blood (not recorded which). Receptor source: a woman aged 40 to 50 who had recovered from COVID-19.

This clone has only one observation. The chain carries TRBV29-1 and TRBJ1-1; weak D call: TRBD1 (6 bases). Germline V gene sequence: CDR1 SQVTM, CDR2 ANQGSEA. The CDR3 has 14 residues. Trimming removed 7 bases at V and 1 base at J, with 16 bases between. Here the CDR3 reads CSADQGHRNTEAFF. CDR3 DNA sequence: TGCAGCGCAGACCAGGGACATAGGAACACTGAAGCTTTCTTT. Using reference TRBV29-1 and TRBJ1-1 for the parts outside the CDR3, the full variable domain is SAVISQKPSRDICQRGTSLTIQCQVDSQVTMMFWYRQQPGQSLTLIATANQGSEATYESGFVIDKFPISRPNLTFSTLTVSNMSPEDSSIYLCSADQGHRNTEAFFGQGTRLTVV.

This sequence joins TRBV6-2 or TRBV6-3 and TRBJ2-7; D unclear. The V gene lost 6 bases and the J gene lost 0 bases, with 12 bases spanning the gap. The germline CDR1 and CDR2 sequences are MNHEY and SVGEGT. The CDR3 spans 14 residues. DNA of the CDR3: TGTGCCAGCAGCAGACTCACCTCCTCCTACGAGCAGTACTTC. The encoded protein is CASSRLTSSYEQYF.

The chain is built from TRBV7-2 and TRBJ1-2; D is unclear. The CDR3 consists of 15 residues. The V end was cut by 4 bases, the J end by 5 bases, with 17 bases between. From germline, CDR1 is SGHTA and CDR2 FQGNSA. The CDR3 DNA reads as TGTGCCAGCAGCTCACGGGGAGGGAACACTTATGGCTACACCTTC. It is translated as CASSSRGGNTYGYTF.